This T cell receptor beta chain was documented in a study of shared clonotypes between healthy human individuals. Study outcomes and limitations: Several donors held 5% to 5.5% of naive CD4 clonotypes in common.

Note on this clone: The antigen is unknown. Other DNA variants within this sample encode the same CDR3.

The germline gives CDR1 SGDLS, CDR2 YYNGEE. The V and J ends lost 0 bases and 1 base respectively, with 11 bases between them. CDR3 length equals 15 residues. Splitting the CD4+ cells yielded a CD45RA+ naive subset and a CD45RA-negative memory subset. The authors' processing: ImmunoSEQ gave junction-only sequences without quality scores, so filtering differed. Some clones are missing from TCRdb's copy, which holds only in-frame ones; the method was immunoSEQ multiplex PCR. V and J calls and clone size are as listed in that table; D and trimming were resolved from the DNA. This sample has more than 2 million clones, with around 95% found just once.

The gene calls are TRBV9 and TRBJ2-7; D possibly corresponds to TRBD1 (6 bases). The sequence derives from a man aged 18 to 35 in good health. The sequenced sample consisted of naive CD4+ T cells sorted from blood. The subset denotes: CD45RA+ positively selected. The CDR3 spells CASSVGGGLSYEQYF. CDR3 sequence (DNA): TGTGCCAGCAGCGTAGGTGGGGGCCTATCCTACGAGCAGTACTTC. Full variable domain (outside the CDR3, taken from reference TRBV9 and TRBJ2-7): DSGVTQTPKHLITATGQRVTLRCSPRSGDLSVYWYQQSLDQGLQFLIQYYNGEERAKGNILERFSAQQFPDLHSELNLSSLELGDSALYFCASSVGGGLSYEQYFGPGTRLTVT.